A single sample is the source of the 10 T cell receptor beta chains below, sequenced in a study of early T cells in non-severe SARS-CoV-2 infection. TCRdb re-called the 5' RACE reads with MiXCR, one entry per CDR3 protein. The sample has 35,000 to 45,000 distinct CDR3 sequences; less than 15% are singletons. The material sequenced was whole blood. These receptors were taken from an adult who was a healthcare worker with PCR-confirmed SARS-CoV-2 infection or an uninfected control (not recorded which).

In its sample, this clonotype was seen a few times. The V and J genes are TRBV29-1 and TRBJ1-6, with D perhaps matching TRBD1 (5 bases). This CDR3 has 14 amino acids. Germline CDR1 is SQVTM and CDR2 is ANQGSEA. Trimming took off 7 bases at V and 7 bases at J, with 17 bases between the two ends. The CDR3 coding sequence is TGCAGCGCTGGGACCGGGACGGAGAATTCACCCCTCCACTTT. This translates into CSAGTGTENSPLHF.

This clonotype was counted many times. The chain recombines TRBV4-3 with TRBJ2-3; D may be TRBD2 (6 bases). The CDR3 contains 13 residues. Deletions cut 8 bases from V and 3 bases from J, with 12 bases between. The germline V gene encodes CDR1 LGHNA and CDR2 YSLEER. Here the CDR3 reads CASGLEGTDTQYF. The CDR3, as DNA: TGCGCCAGCGGCTTGGAGGGTACAGATACGCAGTATTTT.

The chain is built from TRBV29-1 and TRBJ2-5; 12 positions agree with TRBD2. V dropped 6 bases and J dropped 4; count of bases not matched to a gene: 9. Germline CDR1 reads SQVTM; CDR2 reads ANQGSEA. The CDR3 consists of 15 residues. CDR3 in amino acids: CSVSPLAGGGETQYF. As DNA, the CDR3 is TGCAGCGTCTCCCCACTAGCGGGGGGTGGAGAGACCCAGTACTTC.

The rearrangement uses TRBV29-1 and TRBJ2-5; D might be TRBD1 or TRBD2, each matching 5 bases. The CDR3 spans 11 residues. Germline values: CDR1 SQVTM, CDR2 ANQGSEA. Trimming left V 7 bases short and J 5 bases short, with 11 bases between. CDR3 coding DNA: TGCAGCGCGGGACCCAGGGAGACCCAGTACTTC. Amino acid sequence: CSAGPRETQYF.

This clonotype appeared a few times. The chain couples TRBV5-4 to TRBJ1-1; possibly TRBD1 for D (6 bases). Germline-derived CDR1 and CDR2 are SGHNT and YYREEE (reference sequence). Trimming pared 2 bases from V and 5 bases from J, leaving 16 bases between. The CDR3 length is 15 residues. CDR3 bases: TGTGCCAGCAGCTTTAGGGGGGGCGCGCGGACTGAAGCTTTCTTT. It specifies CASSFRGGARTEAFF.

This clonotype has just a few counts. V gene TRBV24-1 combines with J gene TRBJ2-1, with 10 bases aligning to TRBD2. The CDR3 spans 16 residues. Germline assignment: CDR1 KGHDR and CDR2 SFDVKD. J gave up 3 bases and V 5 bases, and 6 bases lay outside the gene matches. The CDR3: CATSGVTSGDYNEQFF. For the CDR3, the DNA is TGTGCCACCAGTGGGGTCACTAGCGGGGACTACAATGAGCAGTTCTTC.

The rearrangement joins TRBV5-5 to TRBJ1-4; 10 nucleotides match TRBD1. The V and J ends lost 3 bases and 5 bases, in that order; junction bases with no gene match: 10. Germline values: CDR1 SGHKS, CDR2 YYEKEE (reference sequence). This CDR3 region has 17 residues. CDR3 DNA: TGTGCCAGCAGCTCTCCGTGGGGACAGGGGCCGAATGAAAAACTGTTTTTT. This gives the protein CASSSPWGQGPNEKLFF.

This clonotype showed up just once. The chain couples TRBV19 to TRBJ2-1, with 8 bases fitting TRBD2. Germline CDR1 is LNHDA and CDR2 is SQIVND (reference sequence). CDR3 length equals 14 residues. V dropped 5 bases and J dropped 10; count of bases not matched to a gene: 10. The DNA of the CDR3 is TGTGCCAGTAGTTACAGGACTAGCACAGGAGAGCAGTTCTTC. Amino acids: CASSYRTSTGEQFF.

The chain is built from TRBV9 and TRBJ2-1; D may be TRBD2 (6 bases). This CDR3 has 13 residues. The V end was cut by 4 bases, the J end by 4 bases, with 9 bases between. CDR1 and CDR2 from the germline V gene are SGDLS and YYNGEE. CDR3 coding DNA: TGTGCCAGCAGCTGGGGGGTGTACAATGAGCAGTTCTTC. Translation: CASSWGVYNEQFF. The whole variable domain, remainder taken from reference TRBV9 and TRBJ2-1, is DSGVTQTPKHLITATGQRVTLRCSPRSGDLSVYWYQQSLDQGLQFLIQYYNGEERAKGNILERFSAQQFPDLHSELNLSSLELGDSALYFCASSWGVYNEQFFGPGTRLTVL.

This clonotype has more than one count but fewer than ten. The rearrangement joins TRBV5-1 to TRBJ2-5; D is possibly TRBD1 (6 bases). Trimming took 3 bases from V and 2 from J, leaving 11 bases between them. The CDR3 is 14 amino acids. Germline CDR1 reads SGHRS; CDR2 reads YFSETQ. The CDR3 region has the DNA TGCGCCAGCAGCTACGGGGACACTCAAGAGACCCAGTACTTC. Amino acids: CASSYGDTQETQYF. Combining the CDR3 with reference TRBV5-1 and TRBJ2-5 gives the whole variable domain KAGVTQTPRYLIKTRGQQVTLSCSPISGHRSVSWYQQTPGQGLQFLFEYFSETQRNKGNFPGRFSGRQFSNSRSEMNVSTLELGDSALYLCASSYGDTQETQYFGPGTRLLVL.